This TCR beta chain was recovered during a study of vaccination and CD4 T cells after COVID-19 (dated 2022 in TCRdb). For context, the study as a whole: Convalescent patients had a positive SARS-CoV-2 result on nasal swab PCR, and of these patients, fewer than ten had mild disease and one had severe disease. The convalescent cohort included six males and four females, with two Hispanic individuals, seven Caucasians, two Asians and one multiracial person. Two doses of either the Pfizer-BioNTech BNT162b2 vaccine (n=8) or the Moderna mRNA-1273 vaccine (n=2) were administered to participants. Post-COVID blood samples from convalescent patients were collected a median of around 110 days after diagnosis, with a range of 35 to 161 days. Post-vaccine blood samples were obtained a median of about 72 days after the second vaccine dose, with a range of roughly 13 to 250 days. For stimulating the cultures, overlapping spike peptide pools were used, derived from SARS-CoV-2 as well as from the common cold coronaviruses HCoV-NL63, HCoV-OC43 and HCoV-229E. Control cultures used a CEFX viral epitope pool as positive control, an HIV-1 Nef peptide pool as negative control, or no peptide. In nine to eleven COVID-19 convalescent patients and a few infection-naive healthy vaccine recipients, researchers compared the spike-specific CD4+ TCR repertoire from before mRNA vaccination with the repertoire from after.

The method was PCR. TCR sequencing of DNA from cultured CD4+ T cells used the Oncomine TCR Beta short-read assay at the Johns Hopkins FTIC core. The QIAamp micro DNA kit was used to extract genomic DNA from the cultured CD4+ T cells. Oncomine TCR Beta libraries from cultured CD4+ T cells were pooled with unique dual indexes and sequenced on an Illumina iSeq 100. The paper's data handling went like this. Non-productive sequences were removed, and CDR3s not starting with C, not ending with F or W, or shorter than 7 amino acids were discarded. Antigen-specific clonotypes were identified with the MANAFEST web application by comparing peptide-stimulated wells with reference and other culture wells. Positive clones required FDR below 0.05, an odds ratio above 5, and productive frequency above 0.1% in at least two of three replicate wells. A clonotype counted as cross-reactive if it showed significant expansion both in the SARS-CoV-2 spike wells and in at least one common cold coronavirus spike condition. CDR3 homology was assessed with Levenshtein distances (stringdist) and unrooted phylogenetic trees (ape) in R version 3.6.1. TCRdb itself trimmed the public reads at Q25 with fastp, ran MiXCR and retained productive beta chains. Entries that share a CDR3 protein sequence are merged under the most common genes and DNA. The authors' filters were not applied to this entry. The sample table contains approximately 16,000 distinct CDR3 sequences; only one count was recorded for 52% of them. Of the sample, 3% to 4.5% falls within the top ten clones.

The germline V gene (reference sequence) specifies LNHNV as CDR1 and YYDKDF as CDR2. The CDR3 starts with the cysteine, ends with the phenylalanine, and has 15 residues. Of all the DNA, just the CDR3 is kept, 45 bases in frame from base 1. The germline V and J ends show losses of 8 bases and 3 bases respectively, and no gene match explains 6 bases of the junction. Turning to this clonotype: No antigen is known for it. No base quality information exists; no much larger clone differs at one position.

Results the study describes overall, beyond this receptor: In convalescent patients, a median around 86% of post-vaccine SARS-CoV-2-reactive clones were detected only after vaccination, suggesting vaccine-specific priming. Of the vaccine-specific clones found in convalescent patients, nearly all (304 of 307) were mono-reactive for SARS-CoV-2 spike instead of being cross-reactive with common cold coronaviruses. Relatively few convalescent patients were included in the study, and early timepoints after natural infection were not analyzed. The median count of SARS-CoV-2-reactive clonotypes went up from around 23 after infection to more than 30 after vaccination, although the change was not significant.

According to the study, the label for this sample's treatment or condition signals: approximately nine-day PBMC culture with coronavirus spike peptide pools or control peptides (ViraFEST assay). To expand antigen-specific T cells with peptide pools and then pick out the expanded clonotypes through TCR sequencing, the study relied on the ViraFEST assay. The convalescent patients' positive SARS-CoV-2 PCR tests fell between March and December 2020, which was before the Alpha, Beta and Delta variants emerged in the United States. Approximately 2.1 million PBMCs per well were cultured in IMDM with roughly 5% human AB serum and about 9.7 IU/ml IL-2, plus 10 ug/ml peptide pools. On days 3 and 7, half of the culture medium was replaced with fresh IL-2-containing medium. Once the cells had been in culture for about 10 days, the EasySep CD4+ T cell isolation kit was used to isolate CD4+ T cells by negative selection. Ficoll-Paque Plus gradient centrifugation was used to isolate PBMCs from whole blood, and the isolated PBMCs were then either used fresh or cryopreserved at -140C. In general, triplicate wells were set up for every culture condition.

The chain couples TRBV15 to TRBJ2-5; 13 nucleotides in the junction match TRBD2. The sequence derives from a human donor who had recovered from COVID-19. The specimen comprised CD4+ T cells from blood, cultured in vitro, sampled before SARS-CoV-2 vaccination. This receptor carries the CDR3 CATLSGLAGEETQYF. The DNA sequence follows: TGTGCCACCCTAAGTGGACTAGCGGGAGAAGAGACCCAGTACTTC.